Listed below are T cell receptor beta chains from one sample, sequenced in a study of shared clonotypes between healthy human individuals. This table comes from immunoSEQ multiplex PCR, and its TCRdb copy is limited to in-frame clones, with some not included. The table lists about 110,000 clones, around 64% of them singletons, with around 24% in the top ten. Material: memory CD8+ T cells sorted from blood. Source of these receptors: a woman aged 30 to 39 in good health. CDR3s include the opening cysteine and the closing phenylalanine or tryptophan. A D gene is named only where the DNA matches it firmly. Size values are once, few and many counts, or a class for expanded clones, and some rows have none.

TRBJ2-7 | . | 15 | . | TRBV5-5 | TGTGCCAGCAGCTTGAGGAGCGGGCCCTCCTACGAGCAGTACTTC | CASSLRSGPSYEQYF
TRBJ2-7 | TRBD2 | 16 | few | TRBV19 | TGTGCCAGTAGTCCAAAAGGAGTAGCGGGAGGCTACGAGCAGTACTTC | CASSPKGVAGGYEQYF
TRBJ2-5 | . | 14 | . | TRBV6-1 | TGTGCCAGCATCAAAAGGCGGGACCAAGAGACCCAGTACTTC | CASIKRRDQETQYF
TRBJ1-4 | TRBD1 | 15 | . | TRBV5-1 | TGCGCCAGCAGCTTGGGGGACAGGGACAATGAAAAACTGTTTTTT | CASSLGDRDNEKLFF
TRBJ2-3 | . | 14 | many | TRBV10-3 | TGTGCCACCAGACAGCCCCAAGCAGCAGATACGCAGTATTTT | CATRQPQAADTQYF
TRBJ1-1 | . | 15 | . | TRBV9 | TGTGCCAGCAGCGTTTCCGCGGTCGGGGTAACCGAAGCTTTCTTT | CASSVSAVGVTEAFF
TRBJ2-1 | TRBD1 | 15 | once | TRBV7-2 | TGTGCCAGCAGTCGCGACAGGGCCGATTACAATGAGCAGTTCTTC | CASSRDRADYNEQFF
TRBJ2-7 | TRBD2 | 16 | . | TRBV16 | TGTGCCAGCAGCCAAATTCGGGAGGCCCCTACCTACGAGCAGTACTTC | CASSQIREAPTYEQYF
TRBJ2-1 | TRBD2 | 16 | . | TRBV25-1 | TGTGCCAGCAGTAATCGGGAGGGGTCATCCTACAATGAGCAGTTCTTC | CASSNREGSSYNEQFF
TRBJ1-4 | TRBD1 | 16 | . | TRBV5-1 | TGCGCCAGCAGCCCTCAACCGGGACAGGGGAGCGAAAAACTGTTTTTT | CASSPQPGQGSEKLFF
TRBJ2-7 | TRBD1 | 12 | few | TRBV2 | TGTGCCACTCAGGGGGCTTCCTACGAGCAGTACTTC | CATQGASYEQYF
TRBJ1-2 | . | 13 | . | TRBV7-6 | TGTGCCAGCAGCTTCGGGGGAGTATATGGCTACACCTTC | CASSFGGVYGYTF
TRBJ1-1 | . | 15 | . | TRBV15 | TGTGCCACCAGCAGAGAACAGGAGTCGAACACTGAAGCTTTCTTT | CATSREQESNTEAFF
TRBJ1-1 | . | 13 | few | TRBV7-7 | TGTGCCAGCAGCCCCGCGGTGAACACTGAAGCTTTCTTT | CASSPAVNTEAFF
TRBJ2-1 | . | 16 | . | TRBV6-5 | TGTGCCAGCAGTTTTAGACAAACCTCAGGGAACAATGAGCAGTTCTTC | CASSFRQTSGNNEQFF
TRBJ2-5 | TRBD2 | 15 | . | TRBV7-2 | TGTGCCAGCAGCCACGGACTAGCGGGACAAGAGACCCAGTACTTC | CASSHGLAGQETQYF
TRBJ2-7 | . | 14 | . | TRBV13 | TGTGCCAGCAGCTTAGTGGCAGCACCCTACGAGCAGTACTTC | CASSLVAAPYEQYF
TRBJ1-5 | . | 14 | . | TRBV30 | TGTGCCTGGAGTACGGGGGGGGAGGTTCAGCCCCAGCATTTT | CAWSTGGEVQPQHF
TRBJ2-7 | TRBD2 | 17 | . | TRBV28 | TGTGCCAGCAGTTTAAGTTTTTCGGCGACTAGCGGGAGAGGCGCGTACTTC | CASSLSFSATSGRGAYF
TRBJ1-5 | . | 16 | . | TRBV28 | TGTGCCAGCAGTTCCTCAGCGACCTTTAGCAATCAGCCCCAGCATTTT | CASSSSATFSNQPQHF
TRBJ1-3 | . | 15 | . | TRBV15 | TGTGCCACCAGCAGCTGGGACCACTCTGGAAACACCATATATTTT | CATSSWDHSGNTIYF
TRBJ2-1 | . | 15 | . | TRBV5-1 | TGCGCCAGCAGCTTGGATCTAGCGTCGTACAATGAGCAGTTCTTC | CASSLDLASYNEQFF
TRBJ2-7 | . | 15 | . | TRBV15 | TGTGCCACCAGCAGAGGGACGACGAGCTCCTACGAGCAGTACTTC | CATSRGTTSSYEQYF
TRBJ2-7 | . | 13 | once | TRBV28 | TGTGCCAGCAGCATTGACCCCAGGAGCGAGCAGTACTTC | CASSIDPRSEQYF
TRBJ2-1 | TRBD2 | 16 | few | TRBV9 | TGTGCCAGCAGCGGAGCTAGCGGATCCTCCTACAATGAGCAGTTCTTC | CASSGASGSSYNEQFF
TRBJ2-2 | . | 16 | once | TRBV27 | TGTGCCAGCAGTTTATACCATCCGTTTTGGTCCGGGGAGCTGTTTTTT | CASSLYHPFWSGELFF
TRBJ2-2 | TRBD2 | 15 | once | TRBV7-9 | TGTGCCAGCAGCAAACCTAGCGGCACCCCCGGGGAGCTGTTTTTT | CASSKPSGTPGELFF
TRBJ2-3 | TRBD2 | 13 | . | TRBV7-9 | TGTGCCAGCATAGCGGGATACACAGATACGCAGTATTTT | CASIAGYTDTQYF
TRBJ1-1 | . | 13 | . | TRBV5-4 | TGTGCCAGCAGCTACGCTACGAACACTGAAGCTTTCTTT | CASSYATNTEAFF
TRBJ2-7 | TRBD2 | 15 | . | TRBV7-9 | TGTGCCAGCAGCTTATCGTCGGGAGGGCCGAAAGAGCAGTACTTC | CASSLSSGGPKEQYF
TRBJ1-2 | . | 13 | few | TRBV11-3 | TGTGCCAGCAGCTTAGGGAACAGCCAAGGCTACACCTTC | CASSLGNSQGYTF
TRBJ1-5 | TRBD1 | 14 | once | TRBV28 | TGTGCCTGCTCACGGAGGGGGCGATATCAGCCCCAGCATTTT | CACSRRGRYQPQHF
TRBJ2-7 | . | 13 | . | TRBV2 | TGTGCCAGCAGTTATACAGGGACCTACGAGCAGTACTTC | CASSYTGTYEQYF
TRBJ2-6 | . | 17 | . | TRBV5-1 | TGCGCCAGCAGCTTGGTACAAGGGGACCCTGGGGCCAACGTCCTGACTTTC | CASSLVQGDPGANVLTF
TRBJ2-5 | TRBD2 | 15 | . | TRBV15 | TGTGCCACCAGCCCGACGGCGGGGGGTTCGGAGACCCAGTACTTC | CATSPTAGGSETQYF
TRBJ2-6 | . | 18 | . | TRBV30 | TGTGCCTGGAGTGTACGAGTCAGGGCGGGCTCTGGGGCCAACGTCCTGACTTTC | CAWSVRVRAGSGANVLTF
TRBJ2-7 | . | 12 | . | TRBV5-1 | TGCGCCAGCTCACGACCCCATTGGGAGCAGTACTTC | CASSRPHWEQYF
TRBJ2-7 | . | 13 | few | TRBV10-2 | TGCGCCAGCAGCCGGGACGGTTCCTACGAGCAGTACTTC | CASSRDGSYEQYF
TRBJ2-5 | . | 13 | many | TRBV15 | TGTGCCACCAGCTCTCGACGGGAAGAGACCCAGTACTTC | CATSSRREETQYF
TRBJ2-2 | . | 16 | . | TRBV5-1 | TGCGCCAGCAGCTTTGACAGAGCTAGTAGGACCGGGGAGCTGTTTTTT | CASSFDRASRTGELFF